A single TCR beta chain is shown here with its context. The CDR3 spans 15 residues. V gave up 3 bases and J gave up 2 bases, with 14 bases separating them. The V gene's germline CDR1 is SGHNT and CDR2 YYREEE (reference sequence). The assay was immunoSEQ multiplex PCR, and TCRdb's table has in-frame clones only and misses some. The profile shows around 1.4 million clones, around 98.5% of them singletons. This entry belongs to a study of shared clonotypes between healthy human individuals. All the donors were Caucasian adults who lived in Nashville, Tennessee. It was into CD45RA+ naive and CD45RA-negative memory subsets that the CD4+ cells were split.

The receptor's source is a man aged 25 to 40 in good health. The V gene is TRBV5-4, the J gene TRBJ2-5; D is perhaps TRBD2 (6 bases). The specimen sequenced was naive CD4+ T cells sorted from blood. Subset defined: CD45RA+ positively selected. CDR3 sequence reads: CASSSLRDFQETQYF. The CDR3 DNA follows: TGTGCCAGCAGCTCGCTGAGGGACTTTCAAGAGACCCAGTACTTC.